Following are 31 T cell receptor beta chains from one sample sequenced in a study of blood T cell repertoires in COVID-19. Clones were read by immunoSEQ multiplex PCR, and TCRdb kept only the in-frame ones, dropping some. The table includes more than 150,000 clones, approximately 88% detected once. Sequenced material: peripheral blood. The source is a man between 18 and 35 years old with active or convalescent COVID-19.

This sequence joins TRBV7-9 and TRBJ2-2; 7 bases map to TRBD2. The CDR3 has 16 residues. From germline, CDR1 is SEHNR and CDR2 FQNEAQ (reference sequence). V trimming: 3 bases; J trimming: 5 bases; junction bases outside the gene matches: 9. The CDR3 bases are TGTGCCAGCAGCTTCGGCGGGAGATCAACTACCGGGGAGCTGTTTTTT. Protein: CASSFGGRSTTGELFF.

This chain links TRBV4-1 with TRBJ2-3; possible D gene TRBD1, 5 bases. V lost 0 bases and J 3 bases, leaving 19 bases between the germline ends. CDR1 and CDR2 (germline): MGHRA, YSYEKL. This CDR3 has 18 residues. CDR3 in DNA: TGCGCCAGCAGCCAAGATCCGAAGGATCAGTCAGGGACAGATACGCAGTATTTT. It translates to CASSQDPKDQSGTDTQYF.

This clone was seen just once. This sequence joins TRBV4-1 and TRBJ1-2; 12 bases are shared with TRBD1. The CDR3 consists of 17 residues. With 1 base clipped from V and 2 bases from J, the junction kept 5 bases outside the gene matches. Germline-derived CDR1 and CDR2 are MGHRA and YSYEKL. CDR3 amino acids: CASSQATGTGGNYGYTF. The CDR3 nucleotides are TGCGCCAGCAGCCAAGCCACCGGGACAGGGGGCAACTATGGCTACACCTTC.

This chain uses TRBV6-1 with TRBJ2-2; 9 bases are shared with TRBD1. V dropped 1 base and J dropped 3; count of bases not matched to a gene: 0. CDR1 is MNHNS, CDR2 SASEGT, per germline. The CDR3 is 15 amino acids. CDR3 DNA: TGTGCCAGCAGTGAAGGGACAGGGGACACCGGGGAGCTGTTTTTT. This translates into CASSEGTGDTGELFF.

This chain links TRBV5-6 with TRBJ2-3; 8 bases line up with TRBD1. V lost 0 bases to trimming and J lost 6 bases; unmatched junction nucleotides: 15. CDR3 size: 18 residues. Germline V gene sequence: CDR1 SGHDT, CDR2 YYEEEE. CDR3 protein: CASSLGTGRTGSRDTQYF. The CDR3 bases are TGTGCCAGCAGCTTGGGTACCGGTAGGACAGGGTCGCGGGATACGCAGTATTTT.

This CDR3 reads CASSPGGGLAGAYGQYF. In DNA form, the CDR3 reads TGTGCCAGCAGCCCCGGGGGGGGACTAGCGGGAGCCTACGGGCAGTATTTT. This rearrangement joins TRBV7-9 to TRBJ2-3; TRBD2 matches at 14 bases. This CDR3 has 17 residues. Germline V CDR1 and CDR2: SEHNR, FQNEAQ (reference sequence). V trimming: 5 bases; J trimming: 11 bases; junction bases outside the gene matches: 15.

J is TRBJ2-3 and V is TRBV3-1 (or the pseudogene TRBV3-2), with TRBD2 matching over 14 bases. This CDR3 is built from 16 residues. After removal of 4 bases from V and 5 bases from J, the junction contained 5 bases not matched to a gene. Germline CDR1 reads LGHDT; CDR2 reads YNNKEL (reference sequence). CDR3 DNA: TGTGCCAGCAGCCGAGGGACTAGCGGGAGTGGAGATACGCAGTATTTT. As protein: CASSRGTSGSGDTQYF.

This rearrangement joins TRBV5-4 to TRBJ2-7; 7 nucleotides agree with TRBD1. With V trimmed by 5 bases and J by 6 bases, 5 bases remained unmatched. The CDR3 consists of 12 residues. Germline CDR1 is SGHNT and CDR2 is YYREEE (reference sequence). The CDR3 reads CASSQTGIEQYF. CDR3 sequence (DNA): TGTGCCAGCAGTCAGACAGGGATCGAGCAGTACTTC.

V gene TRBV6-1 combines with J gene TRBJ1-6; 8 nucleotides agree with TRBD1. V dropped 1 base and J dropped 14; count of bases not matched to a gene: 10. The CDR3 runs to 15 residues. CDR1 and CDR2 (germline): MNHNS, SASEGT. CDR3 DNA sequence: TGTGCCAGCAGTGAAGGGACAGGGCCATTTATGGCCCTCCACTTT. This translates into CASSEGTGPFMALHF.

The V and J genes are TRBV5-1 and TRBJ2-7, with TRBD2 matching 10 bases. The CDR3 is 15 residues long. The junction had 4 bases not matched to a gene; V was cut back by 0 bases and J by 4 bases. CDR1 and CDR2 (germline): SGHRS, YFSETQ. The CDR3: CASSLVLAGEYEQYF. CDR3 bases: TGCGCCAGCAGCTTGGTTCTAGCGGGGGAATACGAGCAGTACTTC. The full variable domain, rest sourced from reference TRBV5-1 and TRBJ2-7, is KAGVTQTPRYLIKTRGQQVTLSCSPISGHRSVSWYQQTPGQGLQFLFEYFSETQRNKGNFPGRFSGRQFSNSRSEMNVSTLELGDSALYLCASSLVLAGEYEQYFGPGTRLTVT.

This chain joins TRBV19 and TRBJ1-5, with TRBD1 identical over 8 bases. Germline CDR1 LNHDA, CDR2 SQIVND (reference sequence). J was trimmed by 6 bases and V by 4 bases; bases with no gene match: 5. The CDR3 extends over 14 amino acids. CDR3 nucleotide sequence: TGTGCCAGTAGTAACCAGGGGGCGGGTCAGCCCCAGCATTTT. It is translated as CASSNQGAGQPQHF.

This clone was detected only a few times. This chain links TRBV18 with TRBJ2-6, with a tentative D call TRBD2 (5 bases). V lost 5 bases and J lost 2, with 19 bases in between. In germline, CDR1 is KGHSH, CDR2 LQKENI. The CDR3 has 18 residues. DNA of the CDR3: TGTGCCAGCTCATCCGTCCTAGTGAGGGTCGCTGGGGCCAACGTCCTGACTTTC. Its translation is CASSSVLVRVAGANVLTF.

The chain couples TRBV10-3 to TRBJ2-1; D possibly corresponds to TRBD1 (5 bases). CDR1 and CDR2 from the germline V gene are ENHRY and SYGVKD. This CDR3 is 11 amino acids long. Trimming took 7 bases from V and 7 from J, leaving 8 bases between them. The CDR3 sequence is CAIKGENEQFF. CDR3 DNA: TGTGCCATCAAAGGGGAAAATGAGCAGTTCTTC.

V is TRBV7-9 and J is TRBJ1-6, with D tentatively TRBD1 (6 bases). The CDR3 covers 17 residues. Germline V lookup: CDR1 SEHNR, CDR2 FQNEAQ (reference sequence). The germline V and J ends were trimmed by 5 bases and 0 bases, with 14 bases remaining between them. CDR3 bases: TGTGCCAGCAGCCCGGGGGGCCAGCCCTCCTATAATTCACCCCTCCACTTT. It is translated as CASSPGGQPSYNSPLHF.

CDR3 sequence reads: CASRNPRGGGVEFF. The CDR3 DNA follows: TGTGCCAGCAGAAACCCCCGGGGCGGGGGGGTGGAGTTCTTC. The V call is TRBV6-5, the J call TRBJ2-1, with 9 bases lining up with TRBD2. Germline values: CDR1 MNHEY, CDR2 SVGAGI. With V trimmed by 6 bases and J by 14 bases, 14 bases remained unmatched. The CDR3 runs to 14 residues.

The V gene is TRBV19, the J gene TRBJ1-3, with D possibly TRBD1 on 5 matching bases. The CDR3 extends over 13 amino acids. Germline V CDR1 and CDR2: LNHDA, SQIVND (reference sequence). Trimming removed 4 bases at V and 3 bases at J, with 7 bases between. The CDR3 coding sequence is TGTGCCAGTAGTACCAGGGTTGGAAACACCATATATTTT. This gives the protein CASSTRVGNTIYF.

The DNA for the CDR3 is TGTGCCAGCAGCCAAGAGGCGGGAGGCCTGGAGGTTACGCAGTATTTT. Encoded protein: CASSQEAGGLEVTQYF. The rearrangement joins TRBV3-1 (or the pseudogene TRBV3-2) to TRBJ2-3; 8 positions agree with TRBD2. The CDR3 is 16 amino acids. V lost 0 bases to trimming and J lost 8 bases; unmatched junction nucleotides: 10. The germline CDR1 and CDR2 sequences are LGHDT and YNNKEL (reference sequence).

Here the CDR3 reads CASSIESGDTEAFF. CDR3 nucleotide sequence: TGTGCCAGTAGTATCGAAAGCGGGGACACTGAAGCTTTCTTT. The chain joins TRBV19 to TRBJ1-1; no clear D. V lost 3 bases and J lost 3, with 11 bases in between. The CDR3 totals 14 residues. Germline V gives CDR1 LNHDA, CDR2 SQIVND (reference sequence).

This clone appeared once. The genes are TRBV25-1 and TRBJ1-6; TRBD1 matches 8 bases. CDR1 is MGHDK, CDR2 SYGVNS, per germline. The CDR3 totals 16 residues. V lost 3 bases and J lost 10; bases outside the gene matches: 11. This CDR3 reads CASSDHRTGSRSPLHF. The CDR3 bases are TGTGCCAGCAGTGACCACCGGACAGGGTCGCGGTCACCCCTCCACTTT.

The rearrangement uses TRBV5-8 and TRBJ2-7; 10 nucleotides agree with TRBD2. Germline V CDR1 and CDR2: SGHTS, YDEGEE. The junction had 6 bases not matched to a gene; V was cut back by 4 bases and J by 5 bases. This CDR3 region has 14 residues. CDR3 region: CASSRGLATDEQYF. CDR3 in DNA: TGTGCCAGCAGCCGGGGACTAGCGACTGACGAGCAGTACTTC.

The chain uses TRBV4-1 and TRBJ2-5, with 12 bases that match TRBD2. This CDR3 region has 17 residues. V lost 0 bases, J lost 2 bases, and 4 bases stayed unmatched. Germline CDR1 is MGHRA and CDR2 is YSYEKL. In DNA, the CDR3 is TGCGCCAGCAGCCAAGATACTAGCGGGGGGTCTCAAGAGACCCAGTACTTC. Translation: CASSQDTSGGSQETQYF.

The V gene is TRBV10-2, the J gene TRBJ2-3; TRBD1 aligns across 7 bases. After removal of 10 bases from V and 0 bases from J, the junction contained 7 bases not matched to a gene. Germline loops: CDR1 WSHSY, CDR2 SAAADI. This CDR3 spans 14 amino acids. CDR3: CATKQGLSTDTQYF. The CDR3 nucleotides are TGCGCCACTAAACAGGGGCTGAGCACAGATACGCAGTATTTT.

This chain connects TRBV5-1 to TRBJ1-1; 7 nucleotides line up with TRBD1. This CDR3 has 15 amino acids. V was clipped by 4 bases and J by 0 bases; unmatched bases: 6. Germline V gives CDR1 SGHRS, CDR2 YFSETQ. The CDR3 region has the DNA TGCGCCAGCAGCGCCGGGACAGATATGAACACTGAAGCTTTCTTT. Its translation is CASSAGTDMNTEAFF.

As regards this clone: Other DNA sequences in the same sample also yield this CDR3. This CDR3 reads CASSLVSGRGTDTQYF. In DNA form, the CDR3 reads TGCGCCAGCAGCTTGGTTAGCGGGAGGGGCACAGATACGCAGTATTTT. The V call is TRBV5-1, the J call TRBJ2-3; 11 bases are shared with TRBD2. V lost 0 bases, J lost 1 base, and 1 base stayed unmatched. The CDR3 has 16 amino acids. Germline CDR1 SGHRS, CDR2 YFSETQ.

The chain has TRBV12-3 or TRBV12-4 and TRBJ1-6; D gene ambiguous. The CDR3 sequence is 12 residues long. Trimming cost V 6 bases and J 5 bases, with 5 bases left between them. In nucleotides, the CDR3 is TGTGCCAGCAGAATTAATAATTCACCCCTCCACTTT. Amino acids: CASRINNSPLHF.

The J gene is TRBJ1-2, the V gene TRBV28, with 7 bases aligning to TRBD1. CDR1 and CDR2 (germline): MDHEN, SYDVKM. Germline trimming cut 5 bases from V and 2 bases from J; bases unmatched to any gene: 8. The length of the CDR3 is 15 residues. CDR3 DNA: TGTGCCAGCAGTCTGACAGGGAGCCCGAACTATGGCTACACCTTC. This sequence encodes CASSLTGSPNYGYTF.

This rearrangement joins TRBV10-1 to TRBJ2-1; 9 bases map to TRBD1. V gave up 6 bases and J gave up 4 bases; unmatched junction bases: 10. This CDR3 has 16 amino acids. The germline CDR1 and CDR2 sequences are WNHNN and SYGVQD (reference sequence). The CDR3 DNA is TGCGCCAGCAGCCCATTCCGGGACAGGGTATACAATGAGCAGTTCTTC. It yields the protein CASSPFRDRVYNEQFF.

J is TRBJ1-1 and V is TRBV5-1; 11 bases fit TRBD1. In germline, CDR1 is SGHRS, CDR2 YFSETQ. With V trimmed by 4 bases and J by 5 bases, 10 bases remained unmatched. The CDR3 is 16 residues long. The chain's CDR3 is CASSGGTGGVGTEAFF. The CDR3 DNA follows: TGCGCCAGCAGCGGCGGGACAGGGGGTGTGGGGACTGAAGCTTTCTTT.

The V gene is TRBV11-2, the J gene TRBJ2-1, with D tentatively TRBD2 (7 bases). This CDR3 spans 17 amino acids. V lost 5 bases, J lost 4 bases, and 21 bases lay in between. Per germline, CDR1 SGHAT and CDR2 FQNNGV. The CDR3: CASSQLHGGGLYNEQFF. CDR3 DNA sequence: TGTGCCAGCAGCCAACTACATGGGGGGGGGCTATACAATGAGCAGTTCTTC.

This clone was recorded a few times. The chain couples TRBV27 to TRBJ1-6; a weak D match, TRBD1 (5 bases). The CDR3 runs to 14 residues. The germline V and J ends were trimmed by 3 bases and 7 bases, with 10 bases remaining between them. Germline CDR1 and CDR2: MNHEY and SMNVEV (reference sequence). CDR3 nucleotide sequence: TGTGCCAGCAGTTTCCGTGACAGAAATTCACCCCTCCACTTT. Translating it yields CASSFRDRNSPLHF.

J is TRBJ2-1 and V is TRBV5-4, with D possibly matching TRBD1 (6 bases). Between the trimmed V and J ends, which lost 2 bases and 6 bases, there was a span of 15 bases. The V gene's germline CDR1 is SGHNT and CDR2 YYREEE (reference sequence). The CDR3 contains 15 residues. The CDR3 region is CASSLSNREGNEQFF. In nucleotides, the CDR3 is TGTGCCAGCAGCTTATCCAACAGGGAAGGCAATGAGCAGTTCTTC.